This paragraph reports one T cell receptor (beta chain). The J segment lost 6 bases and the V segment lost 0 bases, leaving 10 bases of the junction unmatched. CDR1 and CDR2 from the germline V gene are LGHNA and YNFKEQ. This CDR3 is built from 17 residues. Original processing methods: Reference gene primer amplification in the assay estimated nucleated cell counts. Method: immunoSEQ multiplex PCR; TCRdb's copy keeps in-frame clones and lacks some. V and J calls and clone size are those listed in that table; D and trimming were worked out from the DNA. The data show fewer than 75,000 clones, around 93% seen once. The data originate from a study of blood T cell repertoires in COVID-19. Study at large: The study drew acute and convalescent COVID-19 samples from the United States, Italy and Spain.

The origin of this receptor is a man aged 50-59 years with active COVID-19. The gene calls are TRBV4-2 and TRBJ2-2, with 7 nucleotides matching TRBD2. Sequenced material: peripheral blood. The CDR3 here is CASSQDWGEGPAGELFF. As DNA, the CDR3 is TGTGCCAGCAGCCAAGATTGGGGGGAGGGGCCTGCCGGGGAGCTGTTTTTT.